This T cell receptor (beta chain) was sequenced in a study of cytomegalovirus exposure and HLA in healthy donors. On the study more broadly: Among the 398 genotyped donors, approximately 81% were placed in the Caucasian-associated ancestry cluster.

The V end lost 5 bases, the J end lost 3 bases, and 14 bases lay between the germline ends. CDR1 and CDR2 from the germline V gene are WNHNN and SYGVQD (reference sequence). The CDR3 extends over 14 amino acids. Study-wide findings and caveats: At a 0.05 false discovery rate, a later analysis found 18,000 or so TCR beta sequences to be associated with HLA alleles. It was reportedly the case that the classifier diagnosed cytomegalovirus status with high specificity and sensitivity.

As concerns this clone: The antigen is undetermined.

PCR amplification relied on 60 Vbeta primers (plus 13 Jbeta primers). Sequencing used immunoSEQ multiplex PCR; TCRdb keeps in-frame clones, though not all of them. The table has about 94,000 clones, roughly 80% seen once. This chain links TRBV10-1 with TRBJ2-7; D is possibly TRBD2 (6 bases). This TCR came from a man in his forties in good health and CMV-seropositive. Material for sequencing was PBMCs. The CDR3 reads CASSPTETSYEQYF. The DNA of the CDR3 is TGCGCCAGCAGTCCGACCGAGACTAGCTACGAGCAGTACTTC.